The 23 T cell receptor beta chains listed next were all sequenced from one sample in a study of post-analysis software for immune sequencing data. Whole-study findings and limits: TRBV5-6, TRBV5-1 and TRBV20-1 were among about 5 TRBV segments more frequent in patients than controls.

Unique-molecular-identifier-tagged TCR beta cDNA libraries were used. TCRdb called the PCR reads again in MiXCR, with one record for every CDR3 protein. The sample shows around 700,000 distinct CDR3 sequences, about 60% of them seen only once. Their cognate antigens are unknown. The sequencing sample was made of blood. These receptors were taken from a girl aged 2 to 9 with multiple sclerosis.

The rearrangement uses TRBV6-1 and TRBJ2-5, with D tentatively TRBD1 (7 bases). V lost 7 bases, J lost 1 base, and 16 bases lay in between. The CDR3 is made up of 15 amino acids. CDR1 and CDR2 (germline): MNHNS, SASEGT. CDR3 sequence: CASTSGGTVQETQYF. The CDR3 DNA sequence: TGTGCCAGCACCTCAGGCGGGACAGTCCAAGAGACCCAGTACTTC.

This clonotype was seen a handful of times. This CDR3 reads CSAIKLAEAYNEQFF. The CDR3, as DNA: TGCAGTGCTATAAAACTAGCGGAGGCCTACAATGAGCAGTTCTTC. The chain has TRBV20-1 and TRBJ2-1; TRBD2 aligns across 8 bases. This CDR3 comprises 15 residues. Trimming removed 4 bases from V and 2 bases from J; junction bases left unmatched: 7. From germline, CDR1 is DFQATT and CDR2 SNEGSKA (reference sequence).

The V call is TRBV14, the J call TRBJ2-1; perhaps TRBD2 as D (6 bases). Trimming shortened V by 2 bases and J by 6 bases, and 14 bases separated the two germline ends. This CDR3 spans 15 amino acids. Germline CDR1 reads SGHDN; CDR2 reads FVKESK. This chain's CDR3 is CASSQTTSGSNEQFF. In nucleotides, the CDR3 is TGTGCCAGCAGCCAAACCACCTCCGGGAGCAATGAGCAGTTCTTC.

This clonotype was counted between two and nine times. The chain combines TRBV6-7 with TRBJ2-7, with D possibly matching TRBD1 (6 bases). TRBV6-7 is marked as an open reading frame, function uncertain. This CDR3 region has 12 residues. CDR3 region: CETDRSSYEQYF. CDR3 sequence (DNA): TGTGAGACCGACAGGTCTTCCTACGAGCAGTACTTC.

The CDR3 region has the DNA TGCAGTGCCCATCAGCCGGGACAGGGATACGAGCAGTACTTC. Amino acid sequence: CSAHQPGQGYEQYF. The chain is built from TRBV20-1 and TRBJ2-7, with 9 bases matching TRBD1. This CDR3 comprises 14 residues. With V trimmed by 6 bases and J by 4 bases, 10 bases remained unmatched. In germline, CDR1 is DFQATT, CDR2 SNEGSKA (reference sequence).

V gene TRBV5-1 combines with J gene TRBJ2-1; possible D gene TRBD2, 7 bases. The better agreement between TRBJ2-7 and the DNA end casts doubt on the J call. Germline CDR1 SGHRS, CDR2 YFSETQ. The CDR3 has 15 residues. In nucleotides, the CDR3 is TGCGCCAGCAGCTTGGTCGCGGGGGCCTACAATGAGCAGTACTTC. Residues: CASSLVAGAYNEQYF.

The CDR3 sequence: CSVRGGDRGYNEQFF. The CDR3 nucleotides are TGCAGCGTCCGAGGCGGGGACAGGGGCTACAATGAGCAGTTCTTC. This rearrangement joins TRBV29-1 to TRBJ2-1; 10 nucleotides agree with TRBD1. V gave up 6 bases and J gave up 3 bases; unmatched junction bases: 8. Germline V gene lookup returns CDR1 SQVTM and CDR2 ANQGSEA. This CDR3 contains 15 residues.

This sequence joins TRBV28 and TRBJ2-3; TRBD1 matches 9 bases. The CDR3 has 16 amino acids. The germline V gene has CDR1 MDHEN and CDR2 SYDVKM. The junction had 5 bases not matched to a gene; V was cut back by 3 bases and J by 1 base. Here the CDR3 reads CASSFRDRDRTDTQYF. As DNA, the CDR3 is TGTGCCAGCAGTTTCCGGGACAGGGACCGCACAGATACGCAGTATTTT.

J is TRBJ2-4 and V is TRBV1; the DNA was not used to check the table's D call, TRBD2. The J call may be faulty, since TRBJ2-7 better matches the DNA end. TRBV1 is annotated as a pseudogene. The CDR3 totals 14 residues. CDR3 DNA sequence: TGCACCAGCAGCCAGACTCGGGAGACCTACGAGCAGTACTTC. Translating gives CTSSQTRETYEQYF.

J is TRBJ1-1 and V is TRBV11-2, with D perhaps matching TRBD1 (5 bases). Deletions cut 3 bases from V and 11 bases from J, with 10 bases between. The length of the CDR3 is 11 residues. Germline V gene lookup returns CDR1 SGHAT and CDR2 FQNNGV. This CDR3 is CASSLGGLAFF. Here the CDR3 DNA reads TGTGCCAGCAGCTTGGGGGGTTTGGCTTTCTTT.

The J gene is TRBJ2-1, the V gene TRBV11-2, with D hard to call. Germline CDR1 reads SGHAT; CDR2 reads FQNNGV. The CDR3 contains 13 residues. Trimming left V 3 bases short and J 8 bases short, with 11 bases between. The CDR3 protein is CASSLGINHEQFF. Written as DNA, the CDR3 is TGTGCCAGCAGCTTGGGGATCAACCATGAGCAGTTCTTC.

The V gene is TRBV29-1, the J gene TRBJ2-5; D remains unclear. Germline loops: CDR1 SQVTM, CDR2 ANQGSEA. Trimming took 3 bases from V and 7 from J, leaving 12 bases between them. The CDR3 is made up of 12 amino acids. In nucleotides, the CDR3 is TGCAGCGTTGATGAAGGGATAGGGACCCAGTACTTC. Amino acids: CSVDEGIGTQYF.

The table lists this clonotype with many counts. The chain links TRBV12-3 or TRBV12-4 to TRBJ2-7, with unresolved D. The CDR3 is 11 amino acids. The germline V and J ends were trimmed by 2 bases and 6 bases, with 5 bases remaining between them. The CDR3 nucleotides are TGTGCCAGCAGTTTAAGAGGCGAGCAGTACTTC. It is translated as CASSLRGEQYF.

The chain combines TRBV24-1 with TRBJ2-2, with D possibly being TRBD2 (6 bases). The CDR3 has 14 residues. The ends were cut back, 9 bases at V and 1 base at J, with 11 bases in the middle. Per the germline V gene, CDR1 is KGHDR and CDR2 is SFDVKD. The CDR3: CATEGTQNTGELFF. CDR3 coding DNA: TGTGCCACCGAGGGGACTCAGAACACCGGGGAGCTGTTTTTT.

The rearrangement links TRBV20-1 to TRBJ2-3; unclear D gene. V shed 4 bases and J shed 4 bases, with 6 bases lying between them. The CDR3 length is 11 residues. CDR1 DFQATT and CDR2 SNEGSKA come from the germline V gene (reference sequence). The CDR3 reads CSATGADTQYF. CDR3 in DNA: TGCAGTGCTACAGGCGCAGATACGCAGTATTTT.

The CDR3 here is CASRQSGSSYNEQFF. CDR3 bases: TGTGCCAGCAGGCAAAGCGGGAGCTCCTACAATGAGCAGTTCTTC. The chain employs TRBV6-4 and TRBJ2-1; 8 bases map to TRBD2. This CDR3 is built from 15 residues. V trimming: 6 bases; J trimming: 0 bases; junction bases outside the gene matches: 4. Germline CDR1 reads MRHNA; CDR2 reads SNTAGT.

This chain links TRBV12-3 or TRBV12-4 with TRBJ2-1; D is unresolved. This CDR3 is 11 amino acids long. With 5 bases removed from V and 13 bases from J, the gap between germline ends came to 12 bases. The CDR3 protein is CASSLAASQFF. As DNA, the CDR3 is TGTGCCAGCAGTCTTGCCGCGTCCCAGTTCTTC.

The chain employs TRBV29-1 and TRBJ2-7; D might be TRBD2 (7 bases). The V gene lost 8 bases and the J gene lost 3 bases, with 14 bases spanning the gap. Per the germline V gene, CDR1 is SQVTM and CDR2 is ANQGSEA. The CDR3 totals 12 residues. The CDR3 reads CSYRGGDYEQYF. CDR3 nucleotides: TGCAGCTATCGAGGGGGGGACTACGAGCAGTACTTC.

The CDR3 sequence: CASSLALAGNNEQFF. The DNA of the CDR3 is TGTGCCAGCAGTTTAGCACTAGCGGGAAACAATGAGCAGTTCTTC. The V gene is TRBV12-3 or TRBV12-4, the J gene TRBJ2-1; the match to TRBD2 covers 10 bases. V trimming: 0 bases; J trimming: 5 bases; junction bases outside the gene matches: 1. This CDR3 spans 15 amino acids.

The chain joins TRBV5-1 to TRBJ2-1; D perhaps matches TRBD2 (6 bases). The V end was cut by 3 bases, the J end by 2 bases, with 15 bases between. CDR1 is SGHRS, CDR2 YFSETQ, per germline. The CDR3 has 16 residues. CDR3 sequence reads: CASSSVIWGAYNEQFF. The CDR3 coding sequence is TGCGCCAGCAGCTCTGTAATATGGGGGGCCTACAATGAGCAGTTCTTC.

CDR3 in amino acids: CASSLGTVLGEKLFF. DNA for the CDR3: TGTGCCAGCAGCTTAGGGACGGTCCTCGGTGAAAAACTGTTTTTT. The chain recombines TRBV7-2 with TRBJ1-4, with unresolved D. Per the germline V gene, CDR1 is SGHTA and CDR2 is FQGNSA. This CDR3 is 15 amino acids long. Trimming pared 1 base from V and 7 bases from J, leaving 13 bases between.

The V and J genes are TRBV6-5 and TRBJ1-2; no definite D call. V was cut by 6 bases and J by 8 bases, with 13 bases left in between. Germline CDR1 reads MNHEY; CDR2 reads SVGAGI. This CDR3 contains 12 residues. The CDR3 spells CASRTSERGYTF. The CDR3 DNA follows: TGTGCCAGCAGAACCTCTGAAAGGGGCTACACCTTC.

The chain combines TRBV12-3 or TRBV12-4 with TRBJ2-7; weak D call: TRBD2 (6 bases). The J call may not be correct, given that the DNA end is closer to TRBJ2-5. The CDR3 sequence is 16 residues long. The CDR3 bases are TGTGCCAGCAGCGACCTGACTAGGGACGTAGGGGAGACCCAGTACTTC. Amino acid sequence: CASSDLTRDVGETQYF.